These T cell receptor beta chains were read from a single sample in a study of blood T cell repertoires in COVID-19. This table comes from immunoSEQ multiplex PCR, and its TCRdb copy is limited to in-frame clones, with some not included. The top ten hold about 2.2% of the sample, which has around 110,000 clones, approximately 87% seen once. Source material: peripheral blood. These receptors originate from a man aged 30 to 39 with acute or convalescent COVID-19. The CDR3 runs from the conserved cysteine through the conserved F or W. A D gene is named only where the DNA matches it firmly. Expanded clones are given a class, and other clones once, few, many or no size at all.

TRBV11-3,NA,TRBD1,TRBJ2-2,TGTGCCAGCAGCTTAGGGCCAGGGGGAACCGGGGAGCTGTTTTTT,CASSLGPGGTGELFF
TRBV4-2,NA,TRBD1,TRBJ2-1,TGTGCCAGCAGCAGGGGGGACAGGGAATACAATGAGCAGTTCTTC,CASSRGDREYNEQFF
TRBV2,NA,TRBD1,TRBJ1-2,TGTGCCAGCAGTGTCACAGGGGGGGGCTATGGCTACACCTTC,CASSVTGGGYGYTF
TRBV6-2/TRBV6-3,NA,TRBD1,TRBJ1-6,TGTGCCAGCAGTTACTCGAGGGACAGGGGGCTAAATTCACCCCTCCACTTT,CASSYSRDRGLNSPLHF
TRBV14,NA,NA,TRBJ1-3,TGTGCCAGCAGCCTGACAGGTCGATCTGGAAACACCATATATTTT,CASSLTGRSGNTIYF
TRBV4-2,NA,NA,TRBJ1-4,TGTGCCAGCAGCCAAAGGGCCGGGGGGGTCCTTGGAGCAACTAATGAAAAACTGTTTTTT,CASSQRAGGVLGATNEKLFF
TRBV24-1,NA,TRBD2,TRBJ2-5,TGTGCCACCTCTGGGCTAGCGGGAGGTCGGGAGACCCAGTACTTC,CATSGLAGGRETQYF
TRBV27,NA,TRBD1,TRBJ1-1,TGTGCCAGCAGTCTTACAGGGGGCACTGAAGCTTTCTTT,CASSLTGGTEAFF
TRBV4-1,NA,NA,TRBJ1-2,TGCGCCAGCAGCCAAGAGTCTGACAGCTATGGCTACACCTTC,CASSQESDSYGYTF
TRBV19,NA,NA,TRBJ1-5,TGTGCCAGTAGTATAACAGGGAGGGGACAGCCCCAGCATTTT,CASSITGRGQPQHF
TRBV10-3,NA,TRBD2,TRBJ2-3,TGTGCCATCAGTGGCCGGGGGGGCCTCGGAGATACGCAGTATTTT,CAISGRGGLGDTQYF
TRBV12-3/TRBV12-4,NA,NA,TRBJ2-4,TGTGCCAGCAGTCGGCAGGAAAACATTCAGTACTTC,CASSRQENIQYF
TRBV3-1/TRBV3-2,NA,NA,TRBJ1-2,TGTGCCAGCAGCCAAGCCCAGGTTGTGGACTATGGCTACACCTTC,CASSQAQVVDYGYTF
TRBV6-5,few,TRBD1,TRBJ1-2,TGTGCCAGCACCGACCCAGGGGGCACTAACTATGGCTACACCTTC,CASTDPGGTNYGYTF
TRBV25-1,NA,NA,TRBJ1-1,TGTGCCAGCAGTACCCAGTTGGGGGGGACGGCTTTTGGTGAAGCTTTCTTT,CASSTQLGGTAFGEAFF
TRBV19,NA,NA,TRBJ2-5,TGTGCCAGTAGTAGCGAAGAGACCCAGTACTTC,CASSSEETQYF
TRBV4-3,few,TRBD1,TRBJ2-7,TGCGCCAGCAGCCAAGATATCCTTACGACAGGGATTCCCTACGAGCAGTACTTC,CASSQDILTTGIPYEQYF
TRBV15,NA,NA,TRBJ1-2,TGTGCCACCAGCACAATGCCCGGACACCTAAACTATGGCTACACCTTC,CATSTMPGHLNYGYTF
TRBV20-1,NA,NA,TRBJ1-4,TGCAGTGCTAGTGAAACTTTTAATGAAAAACTGTTTTTT,CSASETFNEKLFF
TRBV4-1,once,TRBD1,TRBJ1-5,TGCGCCAGCAGCCCAGGGACAGATTATAGCAATCAGCCCCAGCATTTT,CASSPGTDYSNQPQHF
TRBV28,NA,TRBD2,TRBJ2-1,TGTGCCAGCACTGCGATGTGGGCGGGGGGGAATGAGCAGTTCTTC,CASTAMWAGGNEQFF
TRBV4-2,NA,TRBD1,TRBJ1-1,TGTGCCAGCAGCGTCCGGACAGGTATGAACACTGAAGCTTTCTTT,CASSVRTGMNTEAFF
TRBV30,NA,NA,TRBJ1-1,TGTGCCTGGTTCCCAGGGTACGGCAGTGAAGCTTTCTTT,CAWFPGYGSEAFF
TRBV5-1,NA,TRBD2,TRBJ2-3,TGCGCCAGCAGCCCCGGGACTACTCAAGGGGCAGATACGCAGTATTTT,CASSPGTTQGADTQYF
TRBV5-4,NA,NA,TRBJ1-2,TGTGCCAGCAGCTTTCCCGGGAACTATGGCTACACCTTC,CASSFPGNYGYTF
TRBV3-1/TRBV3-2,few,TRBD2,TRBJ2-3,TGTGCCAGCAGCCAGGGGACTAGCGCCACAGATACGCAGTATTTT,CASSQGTSATDTQYF
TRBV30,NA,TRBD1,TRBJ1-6,TGTGCCTGGAGTGTCGGACAGGGCGGGATGTCACCCCTCCACTTT,CAWSVGQGGMSPLHF
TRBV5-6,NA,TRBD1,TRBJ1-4,TGTGCCAGCAGCTCCCAGACAGGGCCGTATGAAAAACTGTTTTTT,CASSSQTGPYEKLFF
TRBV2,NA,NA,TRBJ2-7,TGTGCCAGCTCCCGGGACTTCAGCTCCTACGAGCAGTACTTC,CASSRDFSSYEQYF
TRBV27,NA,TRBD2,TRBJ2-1,TGTGCCAGCAGTCCAGAACTAGCGGGGCCGTATGAGCAGTTCTTC,CASSPELAGPYEQFF